This T cell receptor beta chain was recorded in a study of glioma-infiltrating T cells after dendritic cell vaccination. Overall study results and limits: Higher TCR clonality did not directly relate to longer survival.

PBMC were collected before vaccination, two weeks after the third vaccination, and at progression. Some clones are missing from TCRdb's copy, which holds only in-frame ones; the method was immunoSEQ multiplex PCR. Among approximately 84,000 clones listed, 65% to 90% were seen once. For this clone: Its antigen remains unidentified.

The CDR3 extends over 17 amino acids. Germline loops: CDR1 SGHRS, CDR2 YFSETQ. Trimming took off 0 bases at V and 1 base at J, with 15 bases between the two ends. Sequences were derived from blood, sampled before dendritic cell vaccination. The chain has TRBV5-1 and TRBJ2-3; weak D call: TRBD2 (6 bases). The receptor was derived from a human donor with glioblastoma. The CDR3 DNA reads TGCGCCAGCAGCTTGGATGAGGCGGGGCCGCGCACAGATACGCAGTATTTT. As protein: CASSLDEAGPRTDTQYF.